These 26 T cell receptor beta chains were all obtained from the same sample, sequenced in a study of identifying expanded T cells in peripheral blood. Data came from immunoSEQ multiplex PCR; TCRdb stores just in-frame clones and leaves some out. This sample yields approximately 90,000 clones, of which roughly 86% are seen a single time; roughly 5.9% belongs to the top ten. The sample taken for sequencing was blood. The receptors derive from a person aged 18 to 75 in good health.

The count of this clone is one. The CDR3 DNA sequence: TGTGCCAGCAGCCCCAGGAACACTGAAGCTTTCTTT. This translates into CASSPRNTEAFF. V and J are TRBV7-9 and TRBJ1-1, with D uncertain. Germline V gives CDR1 SEHNR, CDR2 FQNEAQ (reference sequence). Trimming shortened V by 5 bases and J by 1 base, and 5 bases separated the two germline ends. This CDR3 has 12 residues.

The CDR3 DNA is TGTGCCAGCAGCTACCTGCGAGGGGAAGTGAACAATGAGCAGTTCTTC. It encodes CASSYLRGEVNNEQFF. The chain employs TRBV7-2 and TRBJ2-1; tentatively, D is TRBD1 or TRBD2 (5 bases each). Deletions cut 4 bases from V and 5 bases from J, with 18 bases between. CDR3 length equals 16 residues. CDR1 is SGHTA, CDR2 FQGNSA, per germline.

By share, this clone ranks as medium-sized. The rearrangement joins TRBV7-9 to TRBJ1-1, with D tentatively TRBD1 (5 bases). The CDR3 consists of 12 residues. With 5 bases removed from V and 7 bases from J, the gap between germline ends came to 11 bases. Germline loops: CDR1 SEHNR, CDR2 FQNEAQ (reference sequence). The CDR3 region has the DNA TGTGCCAGCAGCATGAGACAGCATGAAGCTTTCTTT. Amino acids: CASSMRQHEAFF.

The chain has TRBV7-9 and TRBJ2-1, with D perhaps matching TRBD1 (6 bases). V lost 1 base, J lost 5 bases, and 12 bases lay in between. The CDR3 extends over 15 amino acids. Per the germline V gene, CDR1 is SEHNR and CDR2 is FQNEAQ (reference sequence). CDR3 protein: CASSLGRGWDNEQFF. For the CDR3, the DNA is TGTGCCAGCAGCTTAGGCAGGGGTTGGGACAATGAGCAGTTCTTC.

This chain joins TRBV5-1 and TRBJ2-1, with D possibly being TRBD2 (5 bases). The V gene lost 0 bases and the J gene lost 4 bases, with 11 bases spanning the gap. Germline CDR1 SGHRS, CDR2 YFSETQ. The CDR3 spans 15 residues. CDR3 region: CASSLDSSSYNEQFF. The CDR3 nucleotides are TGCGCCAGCAGCTTGGATTCTAGCTCATACAATGAGCAGTTCTTC.

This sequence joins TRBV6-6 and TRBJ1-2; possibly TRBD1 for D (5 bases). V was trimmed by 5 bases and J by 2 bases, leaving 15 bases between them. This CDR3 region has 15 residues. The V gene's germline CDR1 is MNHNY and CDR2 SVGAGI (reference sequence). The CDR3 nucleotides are TGTGCCAGCAGTACCGCAGGGCCCGCCAACTATGGCTACACCTTC. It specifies CASSTAGPANYGYTF.

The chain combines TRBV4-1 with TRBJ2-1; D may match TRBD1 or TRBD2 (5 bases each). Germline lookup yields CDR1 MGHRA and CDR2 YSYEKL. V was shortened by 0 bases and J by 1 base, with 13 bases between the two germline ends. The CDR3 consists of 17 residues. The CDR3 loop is CASSQDHGGSSYNEQFF. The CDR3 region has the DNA TGCGCCAGCAGCCAAGATCATGGGGGTAGTTCCTACAATGAGCAGTTCTTC.

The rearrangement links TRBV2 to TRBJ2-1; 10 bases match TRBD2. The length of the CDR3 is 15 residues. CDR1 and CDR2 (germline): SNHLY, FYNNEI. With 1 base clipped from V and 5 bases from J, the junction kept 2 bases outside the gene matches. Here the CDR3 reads CASSEEGLANNEQFF. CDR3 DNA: TGTGCCAGCAGTGAAGAGGGACTAGCGAACAATGAGCAGTTCTTC.

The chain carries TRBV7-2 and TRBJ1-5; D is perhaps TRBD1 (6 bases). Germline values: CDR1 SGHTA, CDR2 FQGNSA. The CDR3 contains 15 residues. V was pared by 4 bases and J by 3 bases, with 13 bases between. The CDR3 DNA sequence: TGTGCCAGCAGCTCCGCCCCGGGACACAATCAGCCCCAGCATTTT. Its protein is CASSSAPGHNQPQHF. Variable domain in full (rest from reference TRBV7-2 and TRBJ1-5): GAGVSQSPSNKVTEKGKDVELRCDPISGHTALYWYRQSLGQGLEFLIYFQGNSAPDKSGLPSDRFSAERTGGSVSTLTIQRTQQEDSAVYLCASSSAPGHNQPQHFGDGTRLSIL.

CDR3 residues: CASNNRVGSPLHF. CDR3 in DNA: TGTGCCAGCAATAATAGGGTAGGATCACCCCTCCACTTT. This chain joins TRBV25-1 and TRBJ1-6; D ambiguous. Germline loops: CDR1 MGHDK, CDR2 SYGVNS. The V end lost 7 bases, the J end lost 10 bases, and 14 bases lay between the germline ends. CDR3 length: 13 amino acids. Full variable domain (missing parts from reference TRBV25-1 and TRBJ1-6): EADIYQTPRYLVIGTGKKITLECSQTMGHDKMYWYQQDPGMELHLIHYSYGVNSTEKGDLSSESTVSRIRTEHFPLTLESARPSHTSQYLCASNNRVGSPLHFGNGTRLTVT.

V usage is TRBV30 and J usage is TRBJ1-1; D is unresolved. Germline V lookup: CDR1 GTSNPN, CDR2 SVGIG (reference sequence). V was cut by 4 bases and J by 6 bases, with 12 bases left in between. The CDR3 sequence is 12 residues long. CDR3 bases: TGTGCCTGGATACGAGGGATCGCTGAAGCTTTCTTT. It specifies CAWIRGIAEAFF.

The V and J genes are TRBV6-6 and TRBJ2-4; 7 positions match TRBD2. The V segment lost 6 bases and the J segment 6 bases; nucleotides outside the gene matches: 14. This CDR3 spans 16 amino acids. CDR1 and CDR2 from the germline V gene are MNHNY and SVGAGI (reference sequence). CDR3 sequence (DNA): TGTGCCAGCAGCCTAAGGACTAGTGGGCTCTCAAACATTCAGTACTTC. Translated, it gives CASSLRTSGLSNIQYF.

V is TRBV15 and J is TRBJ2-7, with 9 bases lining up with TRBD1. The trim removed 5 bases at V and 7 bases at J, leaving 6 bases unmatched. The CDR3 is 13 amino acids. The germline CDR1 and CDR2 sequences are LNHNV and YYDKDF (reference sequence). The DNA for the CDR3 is TGTGCCACCAGCGTTACCGGGACAGGGGAGCAGTACTTC. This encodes CATSVTGTGEQYF.

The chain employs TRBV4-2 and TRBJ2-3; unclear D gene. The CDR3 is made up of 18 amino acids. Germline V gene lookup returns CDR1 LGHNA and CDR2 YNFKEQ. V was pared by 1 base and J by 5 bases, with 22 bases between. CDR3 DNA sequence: TGTGCCAGCAGCCAAGCCTCGGAGATAGCCGTTGTTGGAGATACGCAGTATTTT. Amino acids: CASSQASEIAVVGDTQYF.

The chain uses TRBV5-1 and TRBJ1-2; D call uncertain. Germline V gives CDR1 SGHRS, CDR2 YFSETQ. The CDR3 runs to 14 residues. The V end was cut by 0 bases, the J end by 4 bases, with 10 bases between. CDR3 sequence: CASSLEEGSYGYTF. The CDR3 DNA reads TGCGCCAGCAGCTTGGAGGAGGGAAGCTATGGCTACACCTTC.

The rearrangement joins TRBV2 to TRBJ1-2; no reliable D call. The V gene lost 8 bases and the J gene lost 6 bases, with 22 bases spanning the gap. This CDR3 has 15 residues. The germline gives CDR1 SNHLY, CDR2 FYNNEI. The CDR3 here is CASLRLSGRADGYTF. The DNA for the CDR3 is TGTGCCAGCCTTAGGCTTTCAGGACGGGCCGATGGCTACACCTTC.

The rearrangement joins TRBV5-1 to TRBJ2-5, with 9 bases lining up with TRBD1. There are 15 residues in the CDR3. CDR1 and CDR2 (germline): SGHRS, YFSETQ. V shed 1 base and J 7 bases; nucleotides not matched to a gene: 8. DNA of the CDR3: TGCGCCAGCAGCTTGATGACAGGGGGAAGGTGGACCCAGTACTTC. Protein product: CASSLMTGGRWTQYF.

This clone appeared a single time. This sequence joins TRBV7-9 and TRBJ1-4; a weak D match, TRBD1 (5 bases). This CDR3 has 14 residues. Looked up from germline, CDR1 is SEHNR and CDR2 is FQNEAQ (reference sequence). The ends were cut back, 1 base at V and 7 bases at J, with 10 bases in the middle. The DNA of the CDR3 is TGTGCCAGCAGCTTAGATTGGGGGACTGAAAAACTGTTTTTT. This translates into CASSLDWGTEKLFF.

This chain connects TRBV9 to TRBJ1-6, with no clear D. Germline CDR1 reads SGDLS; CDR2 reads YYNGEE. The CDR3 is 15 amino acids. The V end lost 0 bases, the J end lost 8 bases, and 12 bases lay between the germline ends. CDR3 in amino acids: CASSVEERIDSPLHF. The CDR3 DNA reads TGTGCCAGCAGCGTAGAAGAGAGGATTGATTCACCCCTCCACTTT.

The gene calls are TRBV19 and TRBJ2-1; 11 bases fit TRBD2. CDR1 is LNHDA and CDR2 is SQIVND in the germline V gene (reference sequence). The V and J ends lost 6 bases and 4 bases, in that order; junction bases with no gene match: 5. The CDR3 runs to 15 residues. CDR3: CASRQGLADYNEQFF. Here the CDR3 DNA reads TGTGCCAGTAGGCAGGGACTAGCGGATTACAATGAGCAGTTCTTC.

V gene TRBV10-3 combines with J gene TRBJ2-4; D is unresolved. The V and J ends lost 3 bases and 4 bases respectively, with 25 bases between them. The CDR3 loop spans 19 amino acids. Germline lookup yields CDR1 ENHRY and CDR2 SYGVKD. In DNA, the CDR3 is TGTGCCATCAGTGAAGGTCTGGGTGTGTCGGCCCATGTTAAAAACATTCAGTACTTC. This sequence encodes CAISEGLGVSAHVKNIQYF.

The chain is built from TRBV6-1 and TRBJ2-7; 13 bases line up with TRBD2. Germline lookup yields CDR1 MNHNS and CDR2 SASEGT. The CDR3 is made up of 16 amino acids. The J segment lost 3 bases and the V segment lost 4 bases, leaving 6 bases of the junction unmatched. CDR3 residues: CASSATSGGDLYEQYF. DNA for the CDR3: TGTGCCAGCAGTGCTACTAGCGGGGGGGACCTCTACGAGCAGTACTTC.

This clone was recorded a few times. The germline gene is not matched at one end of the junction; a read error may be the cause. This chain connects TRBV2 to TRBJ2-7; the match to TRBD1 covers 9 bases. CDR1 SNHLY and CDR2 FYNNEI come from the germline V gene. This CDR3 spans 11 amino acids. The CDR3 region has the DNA TGTGCCAGCAGTGGAGGGACAGGGCTCCACTTC. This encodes CASSGGTGLHF.

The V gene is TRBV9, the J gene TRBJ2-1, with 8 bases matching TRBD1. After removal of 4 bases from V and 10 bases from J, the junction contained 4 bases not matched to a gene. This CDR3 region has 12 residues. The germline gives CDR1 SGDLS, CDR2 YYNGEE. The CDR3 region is CASSIQGGEQFF. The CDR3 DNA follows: TGTGCCAGCAGCATACAGGGGGGCGAGCAGTTCTTC. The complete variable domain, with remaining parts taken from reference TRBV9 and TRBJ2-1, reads DSGVTQTPKHLITATGQRVTLRCSPRSGDLSVYWYQQSLDQGLQFLIQYYNGEERAKGNILERFSAQQFPDLHSELNLSSLELGDSALYFCASSIQGGEQFFGPGTRLTVL.

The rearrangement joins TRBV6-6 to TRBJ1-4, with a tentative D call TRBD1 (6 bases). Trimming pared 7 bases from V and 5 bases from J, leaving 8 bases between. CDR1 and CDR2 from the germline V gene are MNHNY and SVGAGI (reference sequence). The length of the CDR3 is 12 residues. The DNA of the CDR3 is TGTGCCAGCACCACAGGGAATGAAAAACTGTTTTTT. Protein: CASTTGNEKLFF.

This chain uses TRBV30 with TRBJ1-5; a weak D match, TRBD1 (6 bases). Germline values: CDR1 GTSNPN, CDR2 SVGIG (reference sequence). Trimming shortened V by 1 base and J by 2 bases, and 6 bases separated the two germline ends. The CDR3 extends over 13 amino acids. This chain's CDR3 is CAWSGQGNQPQHF. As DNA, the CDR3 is TGTGCCTGGAGTGGACAGGGCAATCAGCCCCAGCATTTT. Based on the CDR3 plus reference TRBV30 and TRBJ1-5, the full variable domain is SQTIHQWPATLVQPVGSPLSLECTVEGTSNPNLYWYRQAAGRGLQLLFYSVGIGQISSEVPQNLSASRPQDRQFILSSKKLLLSDSGFYLCAWSGQGNQPQHFGDGTRLSIL.